The 21 T cell receptor beta chains reported below all come from one sample, sequenced in a study of cytomegalovirus exposure and HLA in healthy donors. With 60 Vbeta and 13 Jbeta primers, the PCR was carried out. The data were produced by immunoSEQ multiplex PCR, yet TCRdb's version contains in-frame clones alone and is incomplete. Here the sample spans tens of thousands of clones, roughly 53% being singletons. The sample taken for sequencing was PBMCs. The receptors here all came from a human donor in good health.

V usage is TRBV4-1 and J usage is TRBJ2-7; 16 bases agree with TRBD2. CDR3 length: 16 residues. V gave up 4 bases and J gave up 2 bases; unmatched junction bases: 2. The germline CDR1 and CDR2 sequences are MGHRA and YSYEKL. In nucleotides, the CDR3 is TGCGCCAGCAGCCGTGGGACTAGCGGGGGGGCCTACGAGCAGTACTTC. It translates to CASSRGTSGGAYEQYF.

The rearrangement links TRBV7-9 to TRBJ1-6, with 7 bases matching TRBD1. With 5 bases clipped from V and 7 bases from J, the junction kept 5 bases outside the gene matches. The CDR3 length is 14 residues. Germline CDR1 SEHNR, CDR2 FQNEAQ (reference sequence). The CDR3 region is CASSRGQRNSPLHF. In nucleotides, the CDR3 is TGTGCCAGCAGCCGGGGACAGCGGAATTCACCCCTCCACTTT.

The chain joins TRBV5-1 to TRBJ1-1; no reliable D call. This CDR3 spans 13 amino acids. Trimming pared 2 bases from V and 4 bases from J, leaving 9 bases between. CDR1 is SGHRS and CDR2 is YFSETQ in the germline V gene. CDR3 nucleotides: TGCGCCAGCAGCTTCGGAGAGGGCACTGAAGCTTTCTTT. It yields the protein CASSFGEGTEAFF.

This sequence joins TRBV4-2 and TRBJ2-2; 10 positions match TRBD2. Looked up from germline, CDR1 is LGHNA and CDR2 is YNFKEQ. The CDR3 runs 17 residues. Trimming took 7 bases from V and 0 from J; bases not matched to a gene: 8. The CDR3 reads CASNPGTSEPNTGELFF. CDR3 DNA sequence: TGTGCCAGCAACCCCGGGACTAGCGAACCGAACACCGGGGAGCTGTTTTTT.

This sequence joins TRBV5-1 and TRBJ2-1, with TRBD1 identical over 9 bases. The CDR3 is made up of 13 amino acids. Losses at the gene ends were 5 bases for V and 7 bases for J; bases not matched to a gene: 4. Germline CDR1 is SGHRS and CDR2 is YFSETQ. This chain's CDR3 is CASSPGTGNEQFF. The CDR3 nucleotides read TGCGCCAGCAGTCCCGGGACAGGGAATGAGCAGTTCTTC.

The chain uses TRBV30 and TRBJ2-5; TRBD2 matches 8 bases. The J call is uncertain, as TRBJ2-7 better fits the DNA end. Germline V lookup: CDR1 GTSNPN, CDR2 SVGIG (reference sequence). There are 13 residues in the CDR3. CDR3 loop: CAWRLAGGHEQYF. CDR3 sequence (DNA): TGTGCCTGGAGGCTGGCGGGGGGCCACGAGCAGTACTTC.

Only one count was recorded for this clone. This chain uses TRBV7-9 with TRBJ1-2; D is ambiguous. The germline V gene has CDR1 SEHNR and CDR2 FQNEAQ (reference sequence). V was cut by 5 bases and J by 3 bases, with 13 bases left in between. This CDR3 comprises 14 residues. CDR3 nucleotides: TGTGCCAGCAGCGCCCAATGGCGGCACTATGGCTACACCTTC. This gives the protein CASSAQWRHYGYTF.

This clone was detected a few times. The V call is TRBV28, the J call TRBJ1-5; TRBD1 agrees at 7 bases. Germline CDR1 and CDR2: MDHEN and SYDVKM. CDR3 length equals 15 residues. V lost 3 bases, J lost 7 bases, and 9 bases stayed unmatched. The CDR3 DNA sequence: TGTGCCAGCAGTTTCCAAACAGGGGTAACCCAGCCCCAGCATTTT. It translates to CASSFQTGVTQPQHF. Filled out from reference TRBV28 and TRBJ1-5, the complete variable domain reads DVKVTQSSRYLVKRTGEKVFLECVQDMDHENMFWYRQDPGLGLRLIYFSYDVKMKEKGDIPEGYSVSREKKERFSLILESASTNQTSMYLCASSFQTGVTQPQHFGDGTRLSIL.

The chain joins TRBV5-1 to TRBJ2-7; D is undetermined. V was shortened by 4 bases and J by 2 bases, with 13 bases between the two germline ends. Germline CDR1 is SGHRS and CDR2 is YFSETQ. There are 14 residues in the CDR3. The CDR3 here is CASSPYQEPYEQYF. CDR3 in DNA: TGCGCCAGCAGCCCCTACCAGGAACCCTACGAGCAGTACTTC. Full variable domain (rest looked up from reference TRBV5-1 and TRBJ2-7): KAGVTQTPRYLIKTRGQQVTLSCSPISGHRSVSWYQQTPGQGLQFLFEYFSETQRNKGNFPGRFSGRQFSNSRSEMNVSTLELGDSALYLCASSPYQEPYEQYFGPGTRLTVT.

This chain uses TRBV7-9 with TRBJ1-6; TRBD1 aligns across 7 bases. Trimming took 5 bases from V and 7 from J; bases not matched to a gene: 5. The CDR3 loop spans 14 amino acids. Looked up from germline, CDR1 is SEHNR and CDR2 is FQNEAQ (reference sequence). The CDR3 nucleotides read TGTGCCAGCAGCGCGCCGGGACAGAATTCACCCCTCCACTTT. Its translation: CASSAPGQNSPLHF.

V usage is TRBV7-9 and J usage is TRBJ1-4, with D maybe TRBD1 (6 bases). Germline-derived CDR1 and CDR2 are SEHNR and FQNEAQ (reference sequence). The V end lost 4 bases, the J end lost 0 bases, and 18 bases lay between the germline ends. This CDR3 has 18 residues. The CDR3 sequence: CASSSRSGGFATNEKLFF. CDR3 DNA: TGTGCCAGCAGCTCTCGAAGTGGGGGCTTTGCAACTAATGAAAAACTGTTTTTT.

In its sample, this clone was seen a few times. The V gene is TRBV30, the J gene TRBJ1-2, with D perhaps matching TRBD1 (5 bases). The CDR3 spans 14 residues. Germline assignment: CDR1 GTSNPN and CDR2 SVGIG (reference sequence). Trimming removed 6 bases at V and 5 bases at J, with 19 bases between. The CDR3 DNA follows: TGTGCCTGTAACGACTCCGGACATAAATATGGCTACACCTTC. Its translation is CACNDSGHKYGYTF.

The chain carries TRBV6-6 and TRBJ2-2; D not resolved. Trimming stripped 7 bases from V and 2 bases from J, with 5 bases between. Germline CDR1 reads MNHNY; CDR2 reads SVGAGI (reference sequence). The CDR3 extends over 12 amino acids. The CDR3 loop reads CASTLNTGELFF. The CDR3 DNA follows: TGTGCCAGCACCCTAAACACCGGGGAGCTGTTTTTT.

The chain is built from TRBV4-2 and TRBJ1-1; TRBD1 aligns across 7 bases. Per the germline V gene, CDR1 is LGHNA and CDR2 is YNFKEQ. The CDR3 consists of 15 residues. The V gene end was trimmed by 4 bases and the J gene end by 5 bases; junction bases not matched to a gene: 10. The CDR3 DNA reads as TGTGCCAGCAGCCGACGACAGGGAGGCGGTACTGAAGCTTTCTTT. Residues: CASSRRQGGGTEAFF.

This clone was detected only a few times. The chain is built from TRBV19 and TRBJ2-1, with 9 bases lining up with TRBD2. Germline loops: CDR1 LNHDA, CDR2 SQIVND (reference sequence). The CDR3 length is 16 residues. Trimming took 5 bases from V and 1 from J; bases not matched to a gene: 6. The CDR3 sequence: CASSAQAGGSYNEQFF. The CDR3 DNA sequence: TGTGCCAGTAGTGCTCAAGCGGGGGGTTCCTACAATGAGCAGTTCTTC.

V usage is TRBV7-2 and J usage is TRBJ2-5; 10 bases agree with TRBD2. This CDR3 region has 15 residues. Trimming at V came to 3 bases and at J to 5 bases, leaving 6 bases not matched to a gene. Looked up from germline, CDR1 is SGHTA and CDR2 is FQGNSA. CDR3 DNA sequence: TGTGCCAGCAGCTTGGGTAGCGGGGGGTGGGAGACCCAGTACTTC. Its protein is CASSLGSGGWETQYF.

This clone showed up just a few times. The rearrangement joins TRBV7-2 to TRBJ2-3; 7 bases align to TRBD2. The CDR3 spans 15 residues. The V segment lost 7 bases and the J segment 2 bases; nucleotides outside the gene matches: 9. Germline CDR1 and CDR2: SGHTA and FQGNSA. CDR3 coding DNA: TGTGCCAGCAATCAGCGGGGCGAACCCACAGATACGCAGTATTTT. The encoded protein is CASNQRGEPTDTQYF.

The V and J genes are TRBV7-6 and TRBJ2-7, with D tentatively TRBD1 (5 bases). The CDR3 contains 15 residues. The V gene's germline CDR1 is SGHVS and CDR2 FNYEAQ. Deletions cut 1 base from V and 0 bases from J, with 10 bases between. The CDR3 DNA sequence: TGTGCCAGCAGCTTAGGGACACTTACCTCCTACGAGCAGTACTTC. Its protein is CASSLGTLTSYEQYF.

This chain links TRBV6-5 with TRBJ2-7; possible D gene TRBD1, 6 bases. This CDR3 is 13 amino acids long. V lost 1 base and J lost 7, with 11 bases in between. Germline CDR1 is MNHEY and CDR2 is SVGAGI. CDR3 coding DNA: TGTGCCAGCAGTTACTACCGGACAGATGAGCAGTACTTC. Encoded protein: CASSYYRTDEQYF.

V is TRBV9 and J is TRBJ1-3, with a tentative D call TRBD1 (6 bases). V lost 4 bases, J lost 0 bases, and 26 bases lay in between. The CDR3 spans 20 residues. Germline loops: CDR1 SGDLS, CDR2 YYNGEE. CDR3 sequence: CASSPAGGGVPPASGNTIYF. The CDR3 region has the DNA TGTGCCAGCAGCCCCGCCGGGGGGGGCGTACCGCCAGCCTCTGGAAACACCATATATTTT.

The J gene is TRBJ1-1, the V gene TRBV7-9; the D gene is possibly TRBD1 (5 bases). Germline V gene sequence: CDR1 SEHNR, CDR2 FQNEAQ (reference sequence). The V gene lost 5 bases and the J gene lost 5 bases, with 9 bases spanning the gap. This CDR3 contains 12 residues. DNA of the CDR3: TGTGCCAGCAGCCCGGGGGGGACTGAAGCTTTCTTT. Translating it yields CASSPGGTEAFF. The full variable domain, with the rest looked up from reference TRBV7-9 and TRBJ1-1, is DTGVSQNPRHKITKRGQNVTFRCDPISEHNRLYWYRQTLGQGPEFLTYFQNEAQLEKSRLLSDRFSAERPKGSFSTLEIQRTEQGDSAMYLCASSPGGTEAFFGQGTRLTVV.